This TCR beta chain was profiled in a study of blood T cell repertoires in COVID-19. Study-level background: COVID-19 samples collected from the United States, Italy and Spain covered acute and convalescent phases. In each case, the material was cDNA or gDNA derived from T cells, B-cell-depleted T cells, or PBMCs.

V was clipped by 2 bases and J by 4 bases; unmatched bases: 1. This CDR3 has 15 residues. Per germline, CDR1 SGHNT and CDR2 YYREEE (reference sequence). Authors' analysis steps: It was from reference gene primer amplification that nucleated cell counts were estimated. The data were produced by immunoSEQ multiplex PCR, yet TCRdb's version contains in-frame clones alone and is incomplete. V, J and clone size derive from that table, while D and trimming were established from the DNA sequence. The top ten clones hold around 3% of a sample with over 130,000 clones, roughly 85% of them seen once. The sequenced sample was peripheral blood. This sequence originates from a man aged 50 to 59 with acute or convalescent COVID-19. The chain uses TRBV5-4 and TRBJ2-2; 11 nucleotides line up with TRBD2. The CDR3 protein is CASSFSGRATGELFF. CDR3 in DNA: TGTGCCAGCAGCTTTAGCGGGAGGGCCACCGGGGAGCTGTTTTTT.